The clone carrying this T cell receptor beta chain was seen a few times. Its antigen is unknown. Each CDR3 protein gets one entry after TCRdb re-called the 5' RACE reads with MiXCR. The table includes 410,000 or so distinct CDR3 sequences, about a quarter detected once. The data stem from a study of T-cell memory formation after mild COVID-19. The study, taken as a whole, reports: Pre-infection memory showed some responding clones, and this suggested that cross-reactive memory joined.

Trimming stripped 0 bases from V and 8 bases from J, with 11 bases between. Germline assignment: CDR1 DFQATT and CDR2 SNEGSKA (reference sequence). The CDR3 covers 13 residues. The chain carries TRBV20-1 and TRBJ2-1; D remains unclear. This sequence originates from an adult woman who had mild COVID-19 (a few samples of this study predate the infection). Cell type and time point are not known. The source material was PBMCs or a T cell subset sorted from them (not recorded which). CDR3 DNA: TGCAGTGCTAGAGATTCCAGTAGGGATGAGCAGTTCTTC. Amino acids: CSARDSSRDEQFF.